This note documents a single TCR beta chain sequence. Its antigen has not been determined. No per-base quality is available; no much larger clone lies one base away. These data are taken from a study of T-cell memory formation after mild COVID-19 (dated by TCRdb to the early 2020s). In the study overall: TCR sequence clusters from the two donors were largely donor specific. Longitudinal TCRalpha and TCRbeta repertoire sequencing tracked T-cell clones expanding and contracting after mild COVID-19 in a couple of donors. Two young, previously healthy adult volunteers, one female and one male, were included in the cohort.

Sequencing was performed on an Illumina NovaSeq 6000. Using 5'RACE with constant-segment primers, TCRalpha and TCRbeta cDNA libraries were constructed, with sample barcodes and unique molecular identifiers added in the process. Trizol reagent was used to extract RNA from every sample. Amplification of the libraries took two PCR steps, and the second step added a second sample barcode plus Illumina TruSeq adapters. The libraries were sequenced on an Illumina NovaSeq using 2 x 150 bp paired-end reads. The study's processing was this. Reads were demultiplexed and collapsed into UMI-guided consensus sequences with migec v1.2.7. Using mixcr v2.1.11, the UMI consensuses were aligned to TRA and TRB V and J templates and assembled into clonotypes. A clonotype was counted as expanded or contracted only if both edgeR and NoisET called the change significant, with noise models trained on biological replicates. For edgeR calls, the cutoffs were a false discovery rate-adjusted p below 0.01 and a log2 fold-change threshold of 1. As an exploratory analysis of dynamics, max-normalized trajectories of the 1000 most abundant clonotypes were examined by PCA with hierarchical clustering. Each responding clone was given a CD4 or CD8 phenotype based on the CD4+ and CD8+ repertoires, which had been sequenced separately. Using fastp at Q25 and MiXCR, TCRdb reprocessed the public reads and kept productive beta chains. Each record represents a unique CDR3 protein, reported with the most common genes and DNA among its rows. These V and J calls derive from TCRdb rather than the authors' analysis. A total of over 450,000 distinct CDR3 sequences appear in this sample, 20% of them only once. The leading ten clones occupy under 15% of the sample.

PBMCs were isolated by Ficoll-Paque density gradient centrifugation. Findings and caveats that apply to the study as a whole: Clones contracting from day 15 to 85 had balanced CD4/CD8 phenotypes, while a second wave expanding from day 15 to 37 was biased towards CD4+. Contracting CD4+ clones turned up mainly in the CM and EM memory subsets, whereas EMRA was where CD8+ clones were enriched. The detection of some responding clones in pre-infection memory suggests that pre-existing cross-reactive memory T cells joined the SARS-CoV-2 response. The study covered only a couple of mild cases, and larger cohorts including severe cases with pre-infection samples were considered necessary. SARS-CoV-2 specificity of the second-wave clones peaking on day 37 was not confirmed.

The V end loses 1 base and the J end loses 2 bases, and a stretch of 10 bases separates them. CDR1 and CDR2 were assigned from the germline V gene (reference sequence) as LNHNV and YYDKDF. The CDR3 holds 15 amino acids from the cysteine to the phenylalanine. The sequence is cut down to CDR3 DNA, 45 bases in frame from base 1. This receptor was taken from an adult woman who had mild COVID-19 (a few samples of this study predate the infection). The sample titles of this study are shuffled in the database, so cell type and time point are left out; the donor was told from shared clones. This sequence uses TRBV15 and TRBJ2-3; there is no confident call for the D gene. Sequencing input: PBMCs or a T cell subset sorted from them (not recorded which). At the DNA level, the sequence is TGTGCCACCAGCAGAGGTGTCAGATTCACAGATACGCAGTATTTT. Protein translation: CATSRGVRFTDTQYF.